This TCR beta chain is from a study of vaccination effects on CD4 cells after COVID-19. The CDR3 length is 17 residues. V shed 3 bases, J shed 5 bases, and the junction held 7 bases outside the gene matches. Germline CDR1 and CDR2: LGHDT and YNNKEL (reference sequence). Profiled with immunoSEQ multiplex PCR; TCRdb holds only in-frame clones, not every one. The table shows around 30,000 clones, with 75% to 90% occurring only once. Expansion with viral peptide pools was applied to antigen-specific CD4+ T cells by the ViraFEST assay prior to sequencing. Subsequent to a culture period of under 11 days, CD4+ T cells were isolated. As their vaccination, participants received two doses of either BNT162b2 or mRNA-1273. Testing of the vaccine recipients showed negative nucleocapsid antibodies and no prior SARS-CoV-2 infection. For each well, two million PBMC were cultured with 9 to 10 IU/ml IL-2 and around 9.1 ug/ml peptides. Cultures had half their medium replaced with IL-2 medium on days 3 and 7.

As regards this clone: The antigen remains unidentified.

The origin of this receptor is a human donor who received a COVID-19 vaccine. Some clones in this sample may be carry-over from other donors' samples. This specimen consisted of CD4+ T cells from PBMCs cultured with SARS-CoV-2 spike peptides, obtained after COVID-19 vaccination. V is TRBV3-1 (or the pseudogene TRBV3-2) and J is TRBJ2-2; TRBD2 matches at 12 bases. The CDR3 is CASSQPGLAGSTGELFF. For the CDR3, the DNA is TGTGCCAGCAGCCAGCCAGGACTAGCGGGAAGTACCGGGGAGCTGTTTTTT.